The 30 T cell receptor beta chains below all came from one sample that was sequenced in a study of T cell repertoires in cytomegalovirus infection (dated by TCRdb to between 2017 and 2020). Sequencing relied on an Illumina HiSeq 1500. Using fastp at Q25 and MiXCR, TCRdb reprocessed the public reads and kept productive beta chains. Rows with a matching CDR3 protein are joined into one entry that keeps the most common DNA and genes. This sample comprises 350,000 to 400,000 distinct CDR3 sequences, about 35% of them detected only once. The ten largest clones represent approximately 15% of the sample. These TCRs' antigens remain unknown. The sample's treatment or condition label is to be understood as: in vitro stimulation with specific CMV peptide epitopes to enrich CMV-specific T cells. Material: cultured PBMCs, obtained from culture after CMV antigen stimulation. The receptors shown here come from a human donor in good health (CMV status not recorded). Some clones in this sample may be carry-over from other donors' samples.

V is TRBV6-1 and J is TRBJ2-1; TRBD1 matches at 7 bases. Germline CDR1 MNHNS, CDR2 SASEGT. With V trimmed by 7 bases and J by 2 bases, 2 bases remained unmatched. This CDR3 region has 13 residues. The CDR3 here is CASIGTAYNEQFF. The CDR3 nucleotides are TGTGCCAGCATCGGGACAGCCTACAATGAGCAGTTCTTC.

This clonotype was seen a handful of times. The rearrangement links TRBV15 to TRBJ1-1; no firm D call. The CDR3 spans 16 residues. The V gene's germline CDR1 is LNHNV and CDR2 YYDKDF (reference sequence). Trimming removed 2 bases at V and 3 bases at J, with 16 bases between. CDR3 protein: CATSRPPWQDDTEAFF. CDR3 DNA: TGTGCCACCAGCAGACCCCCGTGGCAGGACGACACTGAAGCTTTCTTT.

The genes are TRBV19 and TRBJ1-5, with 7 bases fitting TRBD1. Germline CDR1 reads LNHDA; CDR2 reads SQIVND (reference sequence). This CDR3 region has 16 residues. The ends lost 0 bases at V and 5 bases at J; junction bases unmatched: 7. The DNA for the CDR3 is TGTGCCAGTAGTATAGATCTCGGCAGGGGGTATCAGCCCCAGCATTTT. This sequence encodes CASSIDLGRGYQPQHF.

The chain is built from TRBV18 and TRBJ1-3; 7 bases are shared with TRBD1. The CDR3 is made up of 17 amino acids. Germline V lookup: CDR1 KGHSH, CDR2 LQKENI. V lost 4 bases, J lost 0 bases, and 9 bases stayed unmatched. The CDR3 reads CASSLYRQGVSGNTIYF. As DNA, the CDR3 is TGTGCCAGCTCACTTTACCGACAGGGAGTCTCTGGAAACACCATATATTTT.

This clonotype was seen only a few times. The chain joins TRBV7-2 to TRBJ2-1; no definite D call. Trimming removed 0 bases at V and 5 bases at J, with 8 bases between. The CDR3 has 14 amino acids. In germline, CDR1 is SGHTA, CDR2 FQGNSA. The CDR3 bases are TGTGCCAGCAGCTTAGCTTACGGCAACAATGAGCAGTTCTTC. Translation gives CASSLAYGNNEQFF. Full variable domain (rest looked up from reference TRBV7-2 and TRBJ2-1): GAGVSQSPSNKVTEKGKDVELRCDPISGHTALYWYRQSLGQGLEFLIYFQGNSAPDKSGLPSDRFSAERTGGSVSTLTIQRTQQEDSAVYLCASSLAYGNNEQFFGPGTRLTVL.

The chain has TRBV20-1 and TRBJ1-6, with a possible D match to TRBD1 (5 bases). Between the trimmed V and J ends, which lost 6 bases and 7 bases, there was a span of 16 bases. Germline V gene data show CDR1 as DFQATT and CDR2 as SNEGSKA (reference sequence). This CDR3 is built from 14 residues. The CDR3 nucleotides are TGCAGTGCCACCCCGGGACGGATAAATTCACCCCTCCACTTT. Protein sequence: CSATPGRINSPLHF.

The chain joins TRBV7-2 to TRBJ1-2, with 9 bases that match TRBD1. This CDR3 is 14 amino acids long. Germline V gives CDR1 SGHTA, CDR2 FQGNSA. J was trimmed by 5 bases and V by 1 base; bases with no gene match: 2. CDR3 bases: TGTGCCAGCAGCTTAGAGGGACAGGGTTATGGCTACACCTTC. This codes for CASSLEGQGYGYTF. Full variable domain (remainder filled in from reference TRBV7-2 and TRBJ1-2): GAGVSQSPSNKVTEKGKDVELRCDPISGHTALYWYRQSLGQGLEFLIYFQGNSAPDKSGLPSDRFSAERTGGSVSTLTIQRTQQEDSAVYLCASSLEGQGYGYTFGSGTRLTVV.

The V and J genes are TRBV4-2 and TRBJ1-1; no definite D call. The CDR3 is 15 residues long. From germline, CDR1 is LGHNA and CDR2 YNFKEQ. The germline V and J ends were trimmed by 0 bases and 4 bases, with 12 bases remaining between them. The CDR3 loop reads CASSQDRGLATEAFF. Written as DNA, the CDR3 is TGTGCCAGCAGCCAAGATCGAGGGCTTGCCACTGAAGCTTTCTTT.

To note about this clonotype: A junction end diverges from the germline sequence, so it may reflect a read error. The chain combines TRBV10-3 with TRBJ2-1; 14 bases agree with TRBD2. The CDR3 runs to 17 residues. Germline CDR1 and CDR2: ENHRY and SYGVKD. CDR3 region: CDISTSGRGSSYNEQFF. CDR3 DNA: TGTGACATCTCGACTAGCGGGAGGGGGAGCTCCTACAATGAGCAGTTCTTC.

The V and J genes are TRBV3-1 and TRBJ1-2; a weak D match, TRBD1 (6 bases). V dropped 1 base and J dropped 4 bases, with 13 bases sitting between them. The CDR3 extends over 15 amino acids. Germline V gene sequence: CDR1 LGHDT, CDR2 YNNKEL (reference sequence). The CDR3 region has the DNA TGTGCCAGCAGCCAAGGGCAGGGGCTGGGCTATGGCTACACCTTC. Its protein product is CASSQGQGLGYGYTF.

This clonotype was found a few times. The gene calls are TRBV12-3 or TRBV12-4 and TRBJ2-2; TRBD1 matches at 7 bases. This CDR3 contains 14 residues. The trim removed 8 bases at V and 2 bases at J, leaving 5 bases unmatched. The CDR3 DNA sequence: TGTGCCAGCGGTGGGACAGAAAACACCGGGGAGCTGTTTTTT. This sequence encodes CASGGTENTGELFF.

The chain links TRBV29-1 to TRBJ1-1; no firm D call. The V gene lost 7 bases and the J gene lost 0 bases, with 3 bases spanning the gap. Germline loops: CDR1 SQVTM, CDR2 ANQGSEA. This CDR3 comprises 10 residues. CDR3 residues: CSAMNTEAFF. The CDR3 coding sequence is TGCAGCGCCATGAACACTGAAGCTTTCTTT.

This chain uses TRBV29-1 with TRBJ1-4; D not resolved. Germline CDR1 reads SQVTM; CDR2 reads ANQGSEA. Deletions cut 6 bases from V and 4 bases from J, with 18 bases between. The CDR3 length is 15 residues. CDR3 amino acids: CSVAVGPVNNEKLFF. The CDR3 DNA reads as TGCAGCGTGGCGGTAGGGCCAGTTAATAATGAAAAACTGTTTTTT.

This chain connects TRBV20-1 to TRBJ2-7; unclear D gene. Germline CDR1 is DFQATT and CDR2 is SNEGSKA (reference sequence). The CDR3 spans 12 residues. V was shortened by 0 bases and J by 6 bases, with 9 bases between the two germline ends. CDR3 nucleotides: TGCAGTGCTAGAGATCCTGTCAGCGAGCAGTACTTC. Its translation is CSARDPVSEQYF.

This clonotype came up a few times. J is TRBJ1-1 and V is TRBV29-1, with 8 bases identical to TRBD1. The CDR3 spans 15 residues. Germline CDR1 reads SQVTM; CDR2 reads ANQGSEA. V trimming: 3 bases; J trimming: 1 base; junction bases outside the gene matches: 7. CDR3 DNA: TGCAGCGTTGAGGGCCCCGGACAGGGGAACACTGAAGCTTTCTTT. Its protein is CSVEGPGQGNTEAFF.

In its sample, this clonotype was seen a few times. The V call is TRBV7-2, the J call TRBJ2-5, with no clear D. The CDR3 is 14 amino acids. Germline CDR1 and CDR2: SGHTA and FQGNSA. Trimming stripped 1 base from V and 1 base from J, with 7 bases between. CDR3 DNA: TGTGCCAGCAGCTTAGAGATGGCCCAAGAGACCCAGTACTTC. Translation gives CASSLEMAQETQYF.

This chain joins TRBV5-4 and TRBJ1-1; D gene unclear. The germline V gene has CDR1 SGHNT and CDR2 YYREEE (reference sequence). This CDR3 has 13 residues. The ends were cut back, 4 bases at V and 2 bases at J, with 9 bases in the middle. Written as DNA, the CDR3 is TGTGCCAGCAGCCCCAGAAAAAACACTGAAGCTTTCTTT. It codes for CASSPRKNTEAFF.

J is TRBJ2-5 and V is TRBV30, with D perhaps matching TRBD1 or TRBD2 (5 bases each). This CDR3 has 11 residues. The germline V gene has CDR1 GTSNPN and CDR2 SVGIG (reference sequence). V was cut by 5 bases and J by 4 bases, with 8 bases left in between. In nucleotides, the CDR3 is TGTGCCTGGGGGACCGGAGAGACCCAGTACTTC. Amino acids: CAWGTGETQYF.

This chain connects TRBV5-4 to TRBJ1-1, with 8 bases fitting TRBD1. Trimming took 4 bases from V and 4 from J; bases not matched to a gene: 9. The CDR3 length is 15 residues. In germline, CDR1 is SGHNT, CDR2 YYREEE (reference sequence). CDR3: CASSVGQGLGTEAFF. The CDR3 nucleotides read TGTGCCAGCAGCGTCGGACAGGGCCTGGGCACTGAAGCTTTCTTT.

This clonotype was observed a few times. The rearrangement uses TRBV6-5 and TRBJ2-1; D is possibly TRBD2 (5 bases). The germline CDR1 and CDR2 sequences are MNHEY and SVGAGI. With 3 bases removed from V and 5 bases from J, the gap between germline ends came to 17 bases. The CDR3 has 16 residues. In DNA, the CDR3 is TGTGCCAGCAGTTATATCTGGGCTAGCCGCGACAATGAGCAGTTCTTC. Translation gives CASSYIWASRDNEQFF.

This CDR3 reads CASSLVRSSGTSTDTQYF. DNA of the CDR3: TGTGCCAGCAGCTTAGTACGGTCTAGCGGAACAAGCACAGATACGCAGTATTTT. This chain connects TRBV7-2 to TRBJ2-3; 7 nucleotides match TRBD2. Trimming removed 1 base from V and 0 bases from J; junction bases left unmatched: 10. Germline V CDR1 and CDR2: SGHTA, FQGNSA. This CDR3 has 18 residues.

The chain couples TRBV11-2 to TRBJ2-1, with 7 bases lining up with TRBD2. Trimming at V came to 5 bases and at J to 3 bases, leaving 10 bases not matched to a gene. The germline gives CDR1 SGHAT, CDR2 FQNNGV. This CDR3 comprises 16 residues. CDR3 sequence reads: CASSALADWDYNEQFF. CDR3 DNA sequence: TGTGCCAGCAGCGCGCTAGCGGATTGGGACTACAATGAGCAGTTCTTC.

This clonotype has a handful of counts. The chain is built from TRBV19 and TRBJ1-6; 7 bases are a match to TRBD1. Trimming took 3 bases from V and 4 from J; bases not matched to a gene: 3. CDR1 is LNHDA, CDR2 SQIVND, per germline (reference sequence). CDR3 length: 15 amino acids. CDR3 DNA: TGTGCCAGTAGTATCGACAGGGTGTATAATTCACCCCTCCACTTT. It specifies CASSIDRVYNSPLHF.

This chain links TRBV7-9 with TRBJ2-5, with D possibly being TRBD2 (6 bases). Looked up from germline, CDR1 is SEHNR and CDR2 is FQNEAQ (reference sequence). The V and J ends lost 4 bases and 1 base respectively, with 13 bases between them. CDR3 length: 15 residues. CDR3 in DNA: TGTGCCAGCAGCTCCCTCCGGGGACTCCAAGAGACCCAGTACTTC. Translating it yields CASSSLRGLQETQYF. Filled out from reference TRBV7-9 and TRBJ2-5, the complete variable domain reads DTGVSQNPRHKITKRGQNVTFRCDPISEHNRLYWYRQTLGQGPEFLTYFQNEAQLEKSRLLSDRFSAERPKGSFSTLEIQRTEQGDSAMYLCASSSLRGLQETQYFGPGTRLLVL.

This clonotype was detected only a few times. The CDR3 nucleotides are TGTGCCAGTAGTATAGAGGGGAGGACGGGTAATGAAAAACTGTTTTTT. Protein product: CASSIEGRTGNEKLFF. V usage is TRBV19 and J usage is TRBJ1-4, with no clear D. V dropped 0 bases and J dropped 4 bases, with 12 bases sitting between them. The CDR3 loop spans 16 amino acids. Germline lookup yields CDR1 LNHDA and CDR2 SQIVND (reference sequence).

This chain connects TRBV20-1 to TRBJ2-5; the D gene is possibly TRBD1 (5 bases). The germline V and J ends were trimmed by 3 bases and 2 bases, with 19 bases remaining between them. Per germline, CDR1 DFQATT and CDR2 SNEGSKA (reference sequence). The CDR3 runs to 16 residues. CDR3 region: CSASVGPTLAQETQYF. The CDR3 DNA sequence: TGCAGTGCTAGTGTGGGGCCCACCCTTGCTCAAGAGACCCAGTACTTC.

This clonotype occurred many times. CDR3 in DNA: TGTGCCAGCAGCCAAGACAGGGGACGTTTCGGTGAGCAGTTCTTC. Amino acid sequence: CASSQDRGRFGEQFF. The chain uses TRBV7-2 and TRBJ2-1; 8 bases fit TRBD1. In germline, CDR1 is SGHTA, CDR2 FQGNSA. Germline trimming cut 5 bases from V and 9 bases from J; bases unmatched to any gene: 12. The CDR3 length is 15 residues.

The chain uses TRBV19 and TRBJ2-1, with D possibly being TRBD1 (5 bases). The ends were cut back, 6 bases at V and 6 bases at J, with 18 bases in the middle. CDR1 is LNHDA and CDR2 is SQIVND in the germline V gene (reference sequence). This CDR3 has 15 residues. CDR3 amino acids: CASSLRQGMVNEQFF. The CDR3 region has the DNA TGTGCCAGTAGCCTACGGCAGGGAATGGTCAATGAGCAGTTCTTC.

This clonotype was counted only a few times. This chain joins TRBV28 and TRBJ2-7, with TRBD1 as a possible D gene (6 bases). The V gene's germline CDR1 is MDHEN and CDR2 SYDVKM. Trimming cost V 3 bases and J 5 bases, with 14 bases left between them. There are 14 residues in the CDR3. The CDR3 is CASSLGALIDEQYF. The CDR3 region has the DNA TGTGCCAGCAGTTTGGGGGCCTTAATCGACGAGCAGTACTTC.

Comment on this clonotype: The junction and the germline gene differ at one end; a read error may be behind it. The chain carries TRBV12-3 or TRBV12-4 and TRBJ1-2; TRBD1 might be the D (6 bases). The CDR3 runs 13 residues. The CDR3 nucleotides are TGTGCCAGCAGCTTAGGGACATTCGATGGCTACACCTTC. It is translated as CASSLGTFDGYTF.